The following is a T cell receptor (beta chain) sequence with its context. CDR1 and CDR2 (germline): SNHLY, FYNNEI. The germline V and J ends were trimmed by 2 bases and 2 bases, with 12 bases remaining between them. This CDR3 comprises 15 residues. The data belong to a study of blood T cell repertoires in COVID-19. Clones were sequenced by immunoSEQ multiplex PCR, and TCRdb holds only the in-frame ones, with some missing. The sample lists about 210,000 clones; 82% were seen once. The chain employs TRBV2 and TRBJ1-2; D gene ambiguous. Source material: peripheral blood. This sequence was found in a woman aged 40 to 50 with acute or convalescent COVID-19. CDR3 region: CASSEYTVPNYGYTF. CDR3 in DNA: TGTGCCAGCAGTGAATATACAGTACCAAACTATGGCTACACCTTC.